This T cell receptor beta chain was recovered during a study of spatial heterogeneity in lung cancer (dated by TCRdb to the late 2010s). Concerning the study at large: Beta-chain transcripts were consistently detected in greater numbers than alpha-chain transcripts, which likely reflected higher beta-chain transcript abundance. Nonsynonymous mutation counts, determined by whole-exome sequencing of tumor tissue, were related to features of the TCR repertoire. A strong correlation was found between TCR transcript counts in tumor regions and a T cell transcriptional module score from matched bulk RNA-seq. In non-small cell lung cancer, the study quantitatively compared TCR alpha and beta repertoires across several tumor regions, matched nontumor lung, and blood. At surgery, both alpha and beta chains were TCR-sequenced in 220 tumor regions, approximately 64 matched nontumor lung samples and around 50 PBMC samples. In the raw uncorrected reads, each unique combination of TCR and UMI appeared more than ten times on average. Results the study describes overall, beyond this receptor: TCR-seq coverage of tumor T cells was estimated at only approximately 7% for alpha chains and 13% for beta chains. Additional single-cell paired TCR alpha and beta sequencing was considered necessary to confirm, at a functional level, the hypothesis that regional TCRs recognize regional mutations. The tumor nonsynonymous mutation count correlated with the number of expanded intratumoral alpha and beta TCRs. The count of ubiquitous expanded TCRs correlated with the count of ubiquitous nonsynonymous mutations, and the count of regional expanded TCRs correlated with the count of regional nonsynonymous mutations.

The time point label corresponds to: sample taken at primary tumor resection. Donors were 72 patients with early-stage, untreated non-small cell lung cancer from the lung TRACERx cohort. Whole RNA extracted from tumor and nontumor lung tissue, or from cryopreserved PBMC samples, was used for TCR sequencing without cell sorting. A patient was chosen for TCR sequencing only when enough RNA was available from at least two tumor regions. Before selection, tumor and adjacent nontumor lung specimens were reviewed by a lung pathologist. Comments on this clonotype: Its target antigen remains unknown. Base qualities are not at hand, and no much larger clone is one base apart.

V drops 1 base and J drops 2 bases, leaving 7 bases in between. The CDR3, from cysteine to phenylalanine, totals 14 residues. Kept here is only the CDR3 DNA, which spans 42 bases and is read in frame from base 1. Looking up the germline V gene yields CDR1 ENHRY and CDR2 SYGVKD. The method was 5' RACE. Sequencing instrument: NextSeq 500. The TCR library protocol attached a unique molecular identifier to each TCR cDNA molecule to allow correction of PCR and sequencing errors. Processing in the source paper ran as follows. TCR identification, UMI-based error correction and CDR3 extraction were performed with Decombinator tools. TCRs above a frequency of 2 per 1,000, corresponding to the top 1% of the tumor frequency distribution, were defined as expanded. Expanded tumor TCRs were classed as regional if statistically deemed absent (corrected P<0.05) from at least one tumor region, otherwise ubiquitous. Renyi diversity was calculated using the R vegan package after each repertoire was subsampled 100 times to 5,000 TCRs. To build CDR3 similarity networks, amino acid triplet string-kernel similarity was used, and CDR3s were connected when their pairwise similarity was above 0.82. The public reads were reprocessed in TCRdb via fastp at Q25 and MiXCR, keeping in-frame beta chains. Identical CDR3 proteins give one entry, which carries the most common genes and DNA. These V and J calls originate from TCRdb's pipeline instead of the authors' own analysis. Present in this sample are roughly 5,000 distinct CDR3 sequences, approximately 22% of which were seen just once. The top ten hold 8.5% to 10% of the sample.

This material consisted of lung tumor tissue, taken at surgery. The chain links TRBV10-3 with TRBJ2-3, with no D gene named confidently. This sequence was found in a male donor with early-stage non-small cell lung cancer. In nucleotide form, the sequence is TGTGCCATCAGTGAGTACCCAGACACAGATACGCAGTATTTT. Translated, this is CAISEYPDTDTQYF.